One TCR beta chain is described in this entry. The antigen remains unidentified. The CDR3 runs 15 residues. The germline V and J ends were trimmed by 6 bases and 1 base, with 15 bases remaining between them. Germline CDR1 reads LNHDA; CDR2 reads SQIVND (reference sequence). These data belong to a study of T cell responses to AZD1222 COVID-19 vaccine. Broader study findings: A rise in Spike-specific TCR breadth and depth followed two AZD1222 doses. White British people made up most donors, females outnumbered males, and clonal diversity was possibly underestimated. Vaccine-associated CD4 TCRs spanned spike, dominant at 160-218 and 743-854.

Clones were sequenced by immunoSEQ multiplex PCR, and TCRdb holds only the in-frame ones, with some missing. The sample carries around 150,000 clones, 94% recorded once. Here the sequenced sample was peripheral blood, taken on day 0 of AZD1222 vaccination. The chain employs TRBV19 and TRBJ1-1; tentative D call: TRBD1 (6 bases). This receptor was taken from an adult in good health. The CDR3 region is CASRFTGRGNTEAFF. The CDR3 DNA is TGTGCCAGTAGGTTTACAGGGAGGGGGAACACTGAAGCTTTCTTT.